The 2 T cell receptor beta chains in this list originate from one sample, sequenced in a study of blood T cell repertoires in COVID-19. Repertoires were generated with immunoSEQ multiplex PCR, while TCRdb's copy carries only in-frame clones and drops some. The sample holds 250,000 to 300,000 clones, roughly 89% seen once. Sequencing used peripheral blood. These receptors were obtained from a woman in her 40s who had recovered from COVID-19.

V is TRBV5-1 and J is TRBJ2-1; 7 positions match TRBD1. This CDR3 has 15 amino acids. Germline V CDR1 and CDR2: SGHRS, YFSETQ. V was clipped by 0 bases and J by 2 bases; unmatched bases: 2. In nucleotides, the CDR3 is TGCGCCAGCAGCTTGGGGCAGGGGGCCTACAATGAGCAGTTCTTC. It specifies CASSLGQGAYNEQFF.

The chain has TRBV7-3 and TRBJ2-1; D remains unclear. CDR1 and CDR2 from the germline V gene are SGHTA and FQGTGA. This CDR3 is 14 amino acids long. Trimming removed 4 bases at V and 10 bases at J, with 17 bases between. CDR3 DNA sequence: TGTGCCAGCAGCTCCGGTGAGAGTAGCCAAGAGCAGTTCTTC. This translates into CASSSGESSQEQFF.